This T cell receptor beta chain comes out of a study of OX40 agonist ivuxolimab in advanced cancers. Study-level background: Patients in dose escalation had liver, melanoma, kidney or head and neck cancers. Study-level points and caveats: Relative to CD4+ cells, CD8+ T cells on average had more expanded clones.

With regard to this clone: Its antigen is as yet unknown.

TCRdb's copy holds only in-frame clones and misses some; the assay was immunoSEQ multiplex PCR. The repertoire holds some 98,000 clones, with roughly nine tenths as singletons. The CDR3 extends over 15 amino acids. Trimming took off 0 bases at V and 3 bases at J, with 9 bases between the two ends. Germline values: CDR1 KGHSH, CDR2 LQKENI. The TCR originated in an adult with an advanced solid tumor such as melanoma, head and neck, liver or kidney cancer. This rearrangement joins TRBV18 to TRBJ1-5, with D possibly being TRBD1 (6 bases). The starting material was CD4+ or CD8+ T cells sorted from blood, obtained in a trial of the OX40 agonist ivuxolimab. DNA of the CDR3: TGTGCCAGCTCACCACCCGGGACACTCAATCAGCCCCAGCATTTT. Translation gives CASSPPGTLNQPQHF.